The present T cell receptor (beta chain) was sequenced within a study of CD8 T cells in ankylosing spondylitis. Study conclusions and caveats: Researchers report that disease-linked clones proved CD8+ and relatively rare in peripheral blood. Earlier authors reported some of these motif variants in reactive arthritis synovial fluid and blood.

TCRdb used MiXCR to reprocess the 5' RACE reads, holding one entry per CDR3 protein. The sample has about 160,000 distinct CDR3 sequences; around 20% are singletons. With 6 bases removed from V and 0 bases from J, the gap between germline ends came to 14 bases. Germline loops: CDR1 MNHEY, CDR2 SMNVEV (reference sequence). The CDR3 totals 15 residues. In the case of this clonotype: What it binds is not known.

The chain recombines TRBV27 with TRBJ1-1; maybe TRBD1 (5 bases). The sample taken for sequencing was blood, either unsorted or a sorted T cell fraction (not recorded which). This sequence was found in a male donor with ankylosing spondylitis or in good health (not recorded which). The CDR3 DNA sequence: TGTGCCAGCAGCCCCCACGGGGGAATGAACACTGAAGCTTTCTTT. Its translation is CASSPHGGMNTEAFF.